The sequence of this TCR beta chain was determined in a study of T-cell reconstitution after alpha-beta-depleted transplantation in children. The germline V gene encodes CDR1 DFQATT and CDR2 SNEGSKA (reference sequence). The CDR3 loop spans 14 amino acids. V dropped 6 bases and J dropped 4; count of bases not matched to a gene: 4. This clonotype was counted ten times or more. During its preparation, the TCRbeta library received unique molecular identifiers. MiXCR, run by TCRdb on the PCR reads, gives a single entry per CDR3 protein. The repertoire holds just under 550,000 distinct CDR3 sequences, with around 19% as singletons.

This sequence was found in a human donor who donated a stem cell graft to a child with acute lymphoblastic leukemia. Sequences were derived from PBMCs from the stem cell graft donor, sampled from the stem cell graft. The genes are TRBV20-1 and TRBJ2-5, with 14 bases identical to TRBD2. The CDR3 nucleotides read TGCAGTGCCCCCGGACTAGCGGGGGGAGAGACCCAGTACTTC. Its translation is CSAPGLAGGETQYF.